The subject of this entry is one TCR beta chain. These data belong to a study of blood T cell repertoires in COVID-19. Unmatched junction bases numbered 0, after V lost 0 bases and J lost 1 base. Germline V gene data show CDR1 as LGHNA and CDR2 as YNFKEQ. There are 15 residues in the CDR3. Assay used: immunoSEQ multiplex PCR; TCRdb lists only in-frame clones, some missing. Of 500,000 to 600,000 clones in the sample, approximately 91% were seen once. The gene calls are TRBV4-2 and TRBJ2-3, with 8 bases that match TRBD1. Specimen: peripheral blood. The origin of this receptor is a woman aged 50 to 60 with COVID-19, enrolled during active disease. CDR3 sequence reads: CASSQEGQGTDTQYF. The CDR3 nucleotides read TGTGCCAGCAGCCAAGAGGGACAGGGCACAGATACGCAGTATTTT.